These T cell receptor beta chains were read from a single sample in a study of human T cells and chemical hapten exposure. TCRdb re-derived calls from the RACE reads in MiXCR, one entry per CDR3 protein. The repertoire consists of 330,000 or so distinct CDR3 sequences, with 6% to 7% occurring once and the leading ten covering around 5.8%. The material was whole blood, obtained in connection with sensitization to the hapten diphenylcyclopropenone (DPC). The source is a woman aged 18-29 years with alopecia areata. Some clones in this sample may be carry-over from other donors' samples. Both conserved end residues are part of each CDR3. The D gene is left open where the match is weak. Not every row has a clone size; where given, it reads once, few, many or a size class.

j_gene | v_gene | abundance | d_gene | CDR3aa | CDR3nt
TRBJ2-3 | TRBV7-2 | few | - | CASSREAPLRADTQYF | TGTGCCAGCAGCCGAGAGGCCCCCCTTAGGGCAGATACGCAGTATTTT
TRBJ1-5 | TRBV29-1 | many | - | CSVGGGPGQPQHF | TGCAGCGTCGGAGGGGGACCCGGTCAGCCCCAGCATTTT
TRBJ2-4 | TRBV21-1 | - | - | CASSPIQGMTNIQYF | TGTGCCAGCAGCCCAATACAGGGGATGACAAACATTCAGTACTTC
TRBJ1-1 | TRBV20-1 | - | TRBD1 | CSAAGQINTEAFF | TGCAGTGCTGCGGGACAGATTAACACTGAAGCTTTCTTT
TRBJ1-1 | TRBV20-1 | few | TRBD1 | CSASGTDSTEAFF | TGCAGTGCTTCTGGGACAGACTCGACTGAAGCTTTCTTT
TRBJ2-2 | TRBV6-1 | - | TRBD1 | CASRWDRASPLNTGELFF | TGTGCCAGCAGGTGGGACAGGGCATCACCTTTGAACACCGGGGAGCTGTTTTTT
TRBJ2-1 | TRBV20-1 | - | - | CSGPTGVYNEQFF | TGCAGTGGACCGACCGGGGTTTACAATGAGCAGTTCTTC
TRBJ2-7 | TRBV27 | few | - | CASSLSGSAYEQYF | TGTGCCAGCAGTTTATCGGGTTCGGCCTACGAGCAGTACTTC
TRBJ2-7 | TRBV18 | - | TRBD1 | CASSPGTGGPYYEQYF | TGTGCCAGCTCACCAGGGACAGGGGGCCCTTATTACGAGCAGTACTTC
TRBJ2-3 | TRBV4-2 | - | - | CASSQNAGISTDTQYF | TGTGCCAGCAGCCAGAACGCGGGAATTAGCACAGATACGCAGTATTTT
TRBJ2-4 | TRBV7-8 | few | TRBD1 | CASSLAGQGLAKNIQYF | TGTGCCAGCAGCTTAGCGGGACAGGGGCTAGCCAAAAACATTCAGTACTTC
TRBJ1-2 | TRBV6-4 | many | TRBD1 | CASSDEAGGIYGYTF | TGTGCCAGCAGTGACGAAGCAGGGGGTATCTATGGCTACACCTTC
TRBJ2-3 | TRBV28 | many | - | CASSLLRNTQYF | TGTGCCAGCTCCCTTTTGAGAAATACGCAGTATTTT
TRBJ1-4 | TRBV5-1 | - | - | CASSLNREGELFF | TGCGCCAGCAGCTTGAACAGGGAGGGGGAACTGTTTTTT
TRBJ2-3 | TRBV7-3 | few | TRBD2 | CASSSWEGEADTQYF | TGTGCCAGCAGCTCCTGGGAGGGAGAGGCAGATACGCAGTATTTT
TRBJ1-1 | TRBV5-1 | many | TRBD1 | CASKPDRGNTEAFF | TGCGCCAGCAAGCCCGACAGGGGAAACACTGAAGCTTTCTTT
TRBJ1-2 | TRBV12-3/TRBV12-4 | many | - | CASSLEQGDGYTF | TGTGCCAGCAGTTTAGAACAGGGAGATGGCTACACCTTC
TRBJ2-7 | TRBV10-3 | - | - | CAITEGSTYEQYF | TGTGCCATCACCGAGGGATCGACCTACGAGCAGTACTTC
TRBJ1-1 | TRBV28 | many | - | CASSFRGIAVNTEAFF | TGTGCCAGCAGTTTCCGCGGAATCGCGGTGAACACTGAAGCTTTCTTT
TRBJ2-2 | TRBV2 | few | TRBD2 | CAGSTSGHTGELFF | TGTGCCGGATCGACTAGCGGACACACCGGGGAGCTGTTTTTT
TRBJ1-2 | TRBV2 | many | TRBD1 | CASSGRTGPNYGYTF | TGTGCCAGCAGTGGACGGACAGGGCCTAACTATGGCTACACCTTC
TRBJ2-7 | TRBV5-1 | few | - | CASSLRTIPQGKDEQYF | TGCGCCAGCAGCCTCAGGACGATACCGCAGGGCAAGGACGAGCAGTACTTC
TRBJ1-2 | TRBV3-1 | many | - | CASSQAQSVYGYTF | TGTGCCAGCAGCCAAGCCCAGTCAGTCTATGGCTACACCTTC
TRBJ2-2 | TRBV20-1 | many | - | CSARPSLPNTGELFF | TGCAGTGCCCGCCCAAGCCTACCTAACACCGGGGAGCTGTTTTTT
TRBJ2-7 | TRBV4-3 | - | - | CASSQEVGRGIYEQYF | TGCGCCAGCAGCCAAGAGGTCGGCAGGGGCATTTACGAGCAGTACTTC
TRBJ2-3 | TRBV18 | - | - | CASSPPMVPRLTDTQYF | TGTGCCAGCTCACCACCGATGGTCCCGCGACTCACAGATACGCAGTATTTT
TRBJ2-7 | TRBV9 | many | - | CASSVESRDNYEQYF | TGTGCCAGCAGCGTAGAATCCAGGGATAACTACGAGCAGTACTTC
TRBJ2-1 | TRBV7-2 | few | TRBD2 | CASSFVAGGNNEQFF | TGTGCCAGCAGCTTCGTAGCGGGGGGAAACAATGAGCAGTTCTTC
TRBJ1-2 | TRBV12-3/TRBV12-4 | few | TRBD1 | CASSSGTGGELALYGYTF | TGTGCCAGCAGCTCCGGGACAGGGGGCGAATTGGCCCTCTATGGCTACACCTTC
TRBJ2-5 | TRBV5-5 | - | TRBD2 | CASRGLAGGPETQYF | TGTGCCAGCAGGGGACTAGCGGGGGGGCCCGAGACCCAGTACTTC
TRBJ2-2 | TRBV4-3 | many | - | CASRSSFEAGELFF | TGCGCCAGCAGATCATCGTTCGAGGCCGGGGAGCTGTTTTTT
TRBJ1-6 | TRBV10-3 | - | TRBD1 | CAISQDRENSPLHF | TGTGCCATCAGCCAGGACAGGGAGAATTCACCCCTCCACTTT
TRBJ1-1 | TRBV29-1 | many | - | CTATDRVTEAFF | TGCACCGCGACGGACAGAGTTACTGAAGCTTTCTTT
TRBJ1-4 | TRBV3-1 | many | - | CASSQSGTLSEEKLFF | TGTGCCAGCAGCCAATCCGGGACTTTGTCAGAGGAAAAACTGTTTTTT
TRBJ2-7 | TRBV20-1 | few | - | CSAELLRRYEQYF | TGCAGCGCCGAACTTCTAAGGAGGTACGAGCAGTACTTC
TRBJ2-1 | TRBV20-1 | - | TRBD2 | CSADRSGGAIGSYDEQFF | TGCAGTGCTGATCGTAGCGGGGGGGCGATAGGATCCTACGATGAGCAGTTCTTC
TRBJ1-1 | TRBV7-9 | - | TRBD1 | CASSLGTGSLMNTEAFF | TGTGCCAGCAGCTTAGGGACAGGGAGTCTGATGAACACTGAAGCTTTCTTT
TRBJ2-1 | TRBV13 | - | - | CASSSPYYNEQFF | TGTGCCAGCAGCTCTCCTTACTACAATGAGCAGTTCTTC
TRBJ2-1 | TRBV24-1 | - | TRBD2 | CATRASGGDNEQFF | TGTGCCACCAGGGCTAGCGGGGGGGACAATGAGCAGTTCTTC
TRBJ2-6 | TRBV12-3/TRBV12-4 | few | TRBD1 | CASSPGPGTGTF | TGTGCCAGCAGTCCGGGCCCGGGGACAGGAACATTC
TRBJ1-6 | TRBV5-1 | few | TRBD1 | CASSAGQMNSPLHF | TGCGCCAGCAGCGCGGGACAGATGAATTCACCCCTCCACTTT
TRBJ2-5 | TRBV7-2 | few | - | CASSRRPGVETQYF | TGTGCCAGCAGCCGCAGGCCAGGGGTTGAGACCCAGTACTTC
TRBJ2-7 | TRBV9 | few | - | CASSVDLKGGYEQYF | TGTGCCAGCAGCGTAGATTTAAAGGGGGGATACGAGCAGTACTTC
TRBJ1-1 | TRBV12-3/TRBV12-4 | few | - | CASTSRVLPNTEAFF | TGTGCCAGCACCAGCCGAGTTCTGCCGAACACTGAAGCTTTCTTT
TRBJ2-1 | TRBV2 | many | TRBD2 | CASSESGTSGGPPQFF | TGTGCCAGCAGCGAGTCCGGGACTAGCGGGGGCCCCCCCCAGTTCTTC
TRBJ2-3 | TRBV3-1 | many | - | CASSPSGRADTQYF | TGTGCCAGCAGCCCCTCTGGCCGGGCAGATACGCAGTATTTT
TRBJ2-5 | TRBV29-1 | many | - | CSVEMGIGGPRRETQYF | TGCAGCGTTGAAATGGGGATCGGGGGGCCTCGGCGAGAGACCCAGTACTTC
TRBJ2-5 | TRBV5-4 | few | - | CASSPNNRVQETQYF | TGTGCCAGCAGCCCAAATAACAGGGTCCAAGAGACCCAGTACTTC
TRBJ2-1 | TRBV12-3/TRBV12-4 | few | - | CASSGGGASEQFF | TGTGCCAGCAGTGGAGGGGGGGCCAGTGAGCAGTTCTTC
TRBJ2-3 | TRBV7-9 | many | - | CASSLSSPDTQYF | TGTGCCAGCAGCTTATCTTCGCCAGATACGCAGTATTTT
TRBJ1-2 | TRBV6-5 | many | - | CASSYGDGFYGYTF | TGTGCCAGCAGTTATGGGGACGGCTTCTATGGCTACACCTTC
TRBJ2-7 | TRBV7-2 | - | - | CASTLGVKVYEQYF | TGTGCCAGCACCCTAGGGGTTAAGGTTTACGAGCAGTACTTC
TRBJ2-3 | TRBV4-1 | many | - | CASSQGDSTGTSTDTQYF | TGCGCCAGCAGCCAAGGGGATTCGACAGGGACTAGCACAGATACGCAGTATTTT
TRBJ1-2 | TRBV29-1 | - | - | CSASGGIDYGYTF | TGCAGCGCCAGCGGGGGGATCGACTATGGCTACACCTTC
TRBJ1-2 | TRBV20-1 | many | - | CSAGGIVIGGYTF | TGCAGTGCTGGGGGTATCGTCATCGGTGGCTACACCTTC
TRBJ2-2 | TRBV6-5 | few | TRBD1 | CASSYSRTGATGELFF | TGTGCCAGCAGTTACTCAAGGACAGGGGCCACCGGGGAGCTGTTTTTT